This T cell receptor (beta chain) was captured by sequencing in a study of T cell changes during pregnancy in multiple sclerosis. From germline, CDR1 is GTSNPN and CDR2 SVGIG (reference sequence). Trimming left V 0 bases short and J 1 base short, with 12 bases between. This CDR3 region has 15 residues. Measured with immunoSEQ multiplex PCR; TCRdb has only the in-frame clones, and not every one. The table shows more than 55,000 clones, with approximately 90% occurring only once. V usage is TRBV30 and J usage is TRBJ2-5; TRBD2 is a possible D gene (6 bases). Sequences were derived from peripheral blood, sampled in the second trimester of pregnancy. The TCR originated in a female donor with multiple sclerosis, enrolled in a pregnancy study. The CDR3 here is CAWSVRWGLQETQYF. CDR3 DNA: TGTGCCTGGAGTGTACGGTGGGGACTCCAAGAGACCCAGTACTTC. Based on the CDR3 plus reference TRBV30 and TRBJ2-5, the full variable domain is SQTIHQWPATLVQPVGSPLSLECTVEGTSNPNLYWYRQAAGRGLQLLFYSVGIGQISSEVPQNLSASRPQDRQFILSSKKLLLSDSGFYLCAWSVRWGLQETQYFGPGTRLLVL.